The 14 T cell receptor beta chains reported below all come from one sample, sequenced in a study of T cells in localized non-small cell lung cancer. Libraries were prepared by immunoSEQ multiplex PCR; TCRdb keeps only in-frame clonotypes and omits some of them. The table lists 25,000 or so clones, approximately 87% of them singletons. The sample was PBMCs, taken before any cancer treatment. These receptors came from a man between 40 and 70 years old with stage II lung adenocarcinoma.

The chain is built from TRBV19 and TRBJ2-7; D possibly corresponds to TRBD1 (6 bases). Germline values: CDR1 LNHDA, CDR2 SQIVND (reference sequence). The CDR3 contains 15 residues. Trimming shortened V by 0 bases and J by 4 bases, and 13 bases separated the two germline ends. CDR3 coding DNA: TGTGCCAGTAGTATAGAGGGGGCTGGACTGTACGAGCAGTACTTC. It encodes CASSIEGAGLYEQYF.

With respect to this clone: A read error may account for a junction end that differs from germline. Written as DNA, the CDR3 is TGTGCCTCCTCAGGGGCCTACGAGAAGTACTTC. The encoded protein is CASSGAYEKYF. The chain couples TRBV30 to TRBJ2-7, with D maybe TRBD1 (6 bases). Looked up from germline, CDR1 is GTSNPN and CDR2 is SVGIG (reference sequence). This CDR3 comprises 11 residues.

The rearrangement uses TRBV7-2 and TRBJ2-7; 9 nucleotides match TRBD2. CDR3 length equals 14 residues. With 5 bases clipped from V and 6 bases from J, the junction kept 8 bases outside the gene matches. The germline CDR1 and CDR2 sequences are SGHTA and FQGNSA. This chain's CDR3 is CASSISGSSVEQYF. The CDR3 region has the DNA TGTGCCAGCAGCATTAGCGGGAGCTCGGTCGAGCAGTACTTC.

V and J are TRBV19 and TRBJ1-1; 7 bases map to TRBD1. This CDR3 has 16 amino acids. V lost 5 bases, J lost 4 bases, and 13 bases stayed unmatched. Per germline, CDR1 LNHDA and CDR2 SQIVND (reference sequence). CDR3 sequence (DNA): TGTGCCAGTAGTTCCCCTCCGGGACAGATGACCACTGAAGCTTTCTTT. Protein: CASSSPPGQMTTEAFF.

The rearrangement uses TRBV11-1 and TRBJ2-1; TRBD2 matches at 9 bases. Per germline, CDR1 SGHAT and CDR2 FQDESV (reference sequence). V dropped 0 bases and J dropped 6; count of bases not matched to a gene: 3. The CDR3 contains 15 residues. For the CDR3, the DNA is TGTGCCAGCAGCTTAGCGCTAGCGGGAAGCAATGAGCAGTTCTTC. Its protein product is CASSLALAGSNEQFF.

The rearrangement links TRBV30 to TRBJ2-7; possible D gene TRBD1, 6 bases. The CDR3 is 14 amino acids. The germline CDR1 and CDR2 sequences are GTSNPN and SVGIG (reference sequence). Between the trimmed V and J ends, which lost 4 bases and 4 bases, there was a span of 17 bases. The DNA for the CDR3 is TGTGCCTGGAATTTGTACAGGGAGCGATACGAGCAGTACTTC. It translates to CAWNLYRERYEQYF.

The rearrangement links TRBV13 to TRBJ2-7, with TRBD1 matching over 9 bases. V trimming: 0 bases; J trimming: 7 bases; junction bases outside the gene matches: 1. Per germline, CDR1 PRHDT and CDR2 FYEKMQ (reference sequence). This CDR3 region has 13 residues. The CDR3: CASSLGTGGEQYF. CDR3 sequence (DNA): TGTGCCAGCAGCTTAGGGACAGGGGGTGAGCAGTACTTC.

This chain links TRBV5-6 with TRBJ1-4; D gene ambiguous. This CDR3 spans 14 amino acids. V was pared by 6 bases and J by 2 bases, with 11 bases between. Germline V gives CDR1 SGHDT, CDR2 YYEEEE. Here the CDR3 reads CASTVAGTNEKLFF. In nucleotides, the CDR3 is TGTGCCAGCACCGTAGCCGGGACTAATGAAAAACTGTTTTTT.

V is TRBV19 and J is TRBJ1-5; the match to TRBD1 covers 9 bases. Trimming cost V 10 bases and J 4 bases; bases outside gene matches: 8. Germline V gives CDR1 LNHDA, CDR2 SQIVND (reference sequence). The CDR3 has 14 amino acids. This CDR3 is CATGKQGANQPQHF. The CDR3 DNA follows: TGTGCCACGGGAAAACAGGGGGCGAATCAGCCCCAGCATTTT.

Note on this clone: Other DNA variants within this sample encode the same CDR3. The chain is built from TRBV9 and TRBJ2-1; no clear D gene. V dropped 7 bases and J dropped 0 bases, with 11 bases sitting between them. The germline CDR1 and CDR2 sequences are SGDLS and YYNGEE. This CDR3 contains 14 residues. The CDR3 reads CASGGGLSYNEQFF. The CDR3, as DNA: TGTGCCAGCGGCGGCGGTCTCTCCTACAATGAGCAGTTCTTC.

This chain joins TRBV6-5 and TRBJ2-7; TRBD2 is a possible D gene (6 bases). This CDR3 contains 15 residues. V was pared by 5 bases and J by 2 bases, with 16 bases between. Germline V gene sequence: CDR1 MNHEY, CDR2 SVGAGI. CDR3 DNA sequence: TGTGCCAGCAGTGTTACTCCGGGACTTACCTACGAGCAGTACTTC. The encoded protein is CASSVTPGLTYEQYF.

This clone was found once. The V and J genes are TRBV5-1 and TRBJ2-3; 13 bases match TRBD2. CDR3 size: 19 residues. V lost 3 bases, J lost 0 bases, and 10 bases stayed unmatched. The germline V gene encodes CDR1 SGHRS and CDR2 YFSETQ. This CDR3 is CASSSWTSGGIHSTDTQYF. CDR3 bases: TGCGCCAGCAGCTCTTGGACTAGCGGGGGTATTCATAGCACAGATACGCAGTATTTT.

The chain carries TRBV7-8 and TRBJ2-1, with TRBD2 as a possible D gene (6 bases). The V and J ends lost 1 base and 5 bases respectively, with 15 bases between them. CDR1 is SGHVS, CDR2 FQNEAQ, per germline. CDR3 length: 16 amino acids. Written as DNA, the CDR3 is TGTGCCAGCAGCTTAGGTGACGGGAGTTCCCACAATGAGCAGTTCTTC. Protein: CASSLGDGSSHNEQFF.

Regarding this clone: Other DNA sequences of this sample code for an identical CDR3. The gene calls are TRBV5-1 and TRBJ2-3, with D unclear. V was clipped by 8 bases and J by 4 bases, with 17 bases between them. CDR3 size: 14 residues. Per germline, CDR1 SGHRS and CDR2 YFSETQ. CDR3 residues: CASKLAPIADTQYF. The CDR3 DNA sequence: TGCGCCAGTAAACTTGCGCCGATCGCAGATACGCAGTATTTT.